This is a list of T cell receptor beta chains from one sample in a study of cytomegalovirus exposure and HLA in healthy donors. Some clones are missing from TCRdb's copy, which holds only in-frame ones; the method was immunoSEQ multiplex PCR. The sample lists around 190,000 clones; around four fifths were seen once. Sequencing used PBMCs. All receptors come from a middle-aged woman in good health and CMV-seronegative. CDR3s include the opening cysteine and the closing phenylalanine or tryptophan. Each record gives: J gene, clone size, V gene, D gene, CDR3 protein, CDR3 DNA. The D gene is left open where the match is weak. Size is omitted from some rows. Given values are once, few, many or a class for expanded clones.

TRBJ1-1 few TRBV5-1 . CASSLRQNTEAFF TGCGCCAGCAGCCTAAGACAGAACACTGAAGCTTTCTTT
TRBJ1-2 . TRBV21-1 . CASSAGSRRHGYTF TGTGCCAGCAGCGCGGGAAGCAGGCGCCATGGCTACACCTTC
TRBJ1-1 . TRBV30 TRBD1 CAWSPRDRGGTEAFF TGTGCCTGGAGTCCGCGGGACAGGGGAGGCACTGAAGCTTTCTTT
TRBJ1-2 . TRBV19 TRBD1 CASSPARTGNYGYTF TGTGCCAGTAGTCCCGCCCGGACAGGGAACTATGGCTACACCTTC
TRBJ1-6 few TRBV6-6 . CASRTGHRANDSPLHF TGTGCCAGCAGAACAGGACACCGAGCTAATGATTCACCCCTCCACTTT
TRBJ1-3 . TRBV9 . CASSVAGATGNTIYF TGTGCCAGCAGCGTAGCAGGGGCTACGGGAAACACCATATATTTT
TRBJ1-4 . TRBV7-2 TRBD1 CASSPRTGDEKLFF TGTGCCAGCAGCCCTCGGACAGGGGATGAAAAACTGTTTTTT
TRBJ2-1 . TRBV7-2 TRBD2 CASSPLASGNNEQFF TGTGCCAGCAGCCCCCTGGCTAGCGGGAACAATGAGCAGTTCTTC
TRBJ1-1 . TRBV30 TRBD1 CAWTTRTGARRAFF TGTGCCTGGACGACTCGAACAGGGGCGCGGCGAGCTTTCTTT
TRBJ1-4 . TRBV5-4 . CASSLGTDAGEKLFF TGTGCCAGCAGTCTAGGGACGGACGCGGGGGAAAAACTGTTTTTT
TRBJ2-1 . TRBV19 . CASSSRVLNEQFF TGTGCCAGTAGCTCCAGGGTATTGAATGAGCAGTTCTTC
TRBJ1-2 . TRBV6-1 TRBD1 CASSPTGNYGYTF TGTGCCAGCAGTCCGACAGGGAACTATGGCTACACCTTC
TRBJ2-1 . TRBV27 TRBD2 CASSSSGTRRGNEQFF TGTGCCAGCAGTTCCTCCGGGACTAGAAGGGGGAATGAGCAGTTCTTC
TRBJ1-2 . TRBV5-4 TRBD1 CASSLGDRAKANYGYTF TGTGCCAGCAGCTTGGGGGACAGGGCGAAAGCTAACTATGGCTACACCTTC
TRBJ1-1 . TRBV9 . CASSVVDRSTTEAFF TGTGCCAGCAGCGTAGTCGACAGGTCCACCACTGAAGCTTTCTTT
TRBJ2-2 few TRBV7-3 TRBD1 CASSFDRDRRELFF TGTGCCAGCAGCTTTGACAGGGACCGTCGGGAGCTGTTTTTT
TRBJ1-3 few TRBV4-3 TRBD1 CASSRQTGGFSGNTIYF TGCGCCAGCAGCCGACAAACAGGGGGCTTCTCTGGAAACACCATATATTTT
TRBJ2-3 . TRBV6-6 TRBD2 CASGKAGDFDTQYF TGTGCCAGCGGAAAAGCGGGAGACTTTGATACGCAGTATTTT